The 17 T cell receptor beta chains below were found in one sample sequenced in a study of cytomegalovirus exposure and HLA in healthy donors. The PCR employed 60 Vbeta primers together with 13 Jbeta primers. Some clones are missing from TCRdb's copy, which holds only in-frame ones; the method was immunoSEQ multiplex PCR. Of about 140,000 clones in the sample, 65% to 70% were seen once. The sequenced material came from PBMCs. The origin of the receptors is a human donor in good health.

The CDR3 DNA reads TGTGCCAGCAGTTTGAATCAACGGAACTATGGCTACACCTTC. Its translation is CASSLNQRNYGYTF. The chain has TRBV27 and TRBJ1-2; D gene uncertain. This CDR3 has 14 amino acids. Germline values: CDR1 MNHEY, CDR2 SMNVEV (reference sequence). Trimming stripped 3 bases from V and 2 bases from J, with 10 bases between.

This clone was counted between two and nine times. The chain has TRBV7-2 and TRBJ2-7; TRBD1 matches 8 bases. J was trimmed by 7 bases and V by 6 bases; bases with no gene match: 11. Looked up from germline, CDR1 is SGHTA and CDR2 is FQGNSA. The CDR3 is made up of 14 amino acids. For the CDR3, the DNA is TGTGCCAGCAGTTTTTCGCAGGGGGCAGGGGAGCAGTACTTC. It translates to CASSFSQGAGEQYF.

V gene TRBV6-4 combines with J gene TRBJ2-1, with D possibly TRBD1 on 5 matching bases. This CDR3 spans 13 amino acids. Germline V gene sequence: CDR1 MRHNA, CDR2 SNTAGT. Trimming took 4 bases from V and 4 from J, leaving 8 bases between them. The CDR3 sequence is CASSVDRYNEQFF. Written as DNA, the CDR3 is TGTGCCAGCAGTGTCGACAGATACAATGAGCAGTTCTTC.

The gene calls are TRBV7-3 and TRBJ2-2; no reliable D call. Germline V gene data show CDR1 as SGHTA and CDR2 as FQGTGA. The CDR3 is 12 residues long. Trimming stripped 4 bases from V and 3 bases from J, with 3 bases between. The CDR3 reads CASSSDTGELFF. CDR3 bases: TGTGCCAGCAGCTCCGACACCGGGGAGCTGTTTTTT.

V is TRBV6-1 and J is TRBJ2-1, with 7 positions matching TRBD2. The CDR3 runs to 13 residues. Germline trimming cut 7 bases from V and 9 bases from J; bases unmatched to any gene: 9. Looked up from germline, CDR1 is MNHNS and CDR2 is SASEGT. CDR3 bases: TGTGCCAGCATTGGGGCGGGAGTTCTTGAGCAGTTCTTC. It specifies CASIGAGVLEQFF.

V usage is TRBV19 and J usage is TRBJ2-7; D is possibly TRBD2 (5 bases). The germline V and J ends were trimmed by 4 bases and 2 bases, with 12 bases remaining between them. This CDR3 is 14 amino acids long. Germline-derived CDR1 and CDR2 are LNHDA and SQIVND (reference sequence). Here the CDR3 reads CASSTGSGTYEQYF. The CDR3 bases are TGTGCCAGTAGTACGGGCAGCGGAACCTACGAGCAGTACTTC. Complete variable domain (other parts from reference TRBV19 and TRBJ2-7): DGGITQSPKYLFRKEGQNVTLSCEQNLNHDAMYWYRQDPGQGLRLIYYSQIVNDFQKGDIAEGYSVSREKKESFPLTVTSAQKNPTAFYLCASSTGSGTYEQYFGPGTRLTVT.

The genes are TRBV4-1 and TRBJ2-2; possible D gene TRBD2, 6 bases. The V end was cut by 2 bases, the J end by 1 base, with 14 bases between. CDR1 and CDR2 from the germline V gene are MGHRA and YSYEKL. This CDR3 is 17 amino acids long. The CDR3 DNA sequence: TGCGCCAGCAGCCAAAGCCGTATGACTAGGAACACCGGGGAGCTGTTTTTT. Amino acids: CASSQSRMTRNTGELFF.

The rearrangement links TRBV6-5 to TRBJ1-5; D is possibly TRBD1 (5 bases). This CDR3 comprises 14 residues. Germline V gene data show CDR1 as MNHEY and CDR2 as SVGAGI. Between the trimmed V and J ends, which lost 2 bases and 7 bases, there was a span of 12 bases. The CDR3, as DNA: TGTGCCAGCAGTTACCGTCAGGGTGTGCAGCCCCAGCATTTT. As protein: CASSYRQGVQPQHF.

Only a few counts were recorded for this clone. The rearrangement joins TRBV12-5 to TRBJ2-5; 7 bases line up with TRBD2. CDR1 and CDR2 (germline): LGHNT, FRNRAP. The ends lost 5 bases at V and 2 bases at J; junction bases unmatched: 2. This CDR3 region has 13 residues. In nucleotides, the CDR3 is TGTGCTAGTGGTGGGGGAGGGCAAGAGACCCAGTACTTC. Residues: CASGGGGQETQYF.

This clone was detected once. The chain is built from TRBV9 and TRBJ2-3; D perhaps matches TRBD2 (6 bases). The CDR3 consists of 15 residues. V lost 0 bases, J lost 4 bases, and 12 bases lay in between. Germline V gives CDR1 SGDLS, CDR2 YYNGEE. The CDR3 region is CASSVEWGGADTQYF. The CDR3 coding sequence is TGTGCCAGCAGCGTAGAATGGGGAGGAGCAGATACGCAGTATTTT.

This clone was detected once. This chain links TRBV18 with TRBJ2-5; 8 nucleotides line up with TRBD1. With the DNA end fitting TRBJ2-7 better, the J assignment may be wrong. Germline V CDR1 and CDR2: KGHSH, LQKENI. The CDR3 contains 14 residues. The CDR3 DNA reads as TGTGCCAGCTCACTTGGACAGGGCTCCTACGAGCAGTACTTC. This gives the protein CASSLGQGSYEQYF.

The gene calls are TRBV27 and TRBJ2-7; TRBD1 matches at 10 bases. The germline gives CDR1 MNHEY, CDR2 SMNVEV (reference sequence). The CDR3 sequence is 15 residues long. The V gene end was trimmed by 5 bases and the J gene end by 2 bases; junction bases not matched to a gene: 6. CDR3 residues: CASSPGQGRAYEQYF. The CDR3 bases are TGTGCCAGCAGTCCGGGACAGGGGAGGGCCTACGAGCAGTACTTC.

V and J are TRBV25-1 and TRBJ2-3; 9 bases are a match to TRBD1. Germline values: CDR1 MGHDK, CDR2 SYGVNS. The V and J ends lost 3 bases and 1 base, in that order; junction bases with no gene match: 5. The CDR3 is made up of 16 amino acids. The CDR3 DNA is TGTGCCAGCAGTGACCTCAGGACAGGGGGCACAGATACGCAGTATTTT. Translation: CASSDLRTGGTDTQYF.

Here the CDR3 reads CASSREGDRPLGYTF. The CDR3 DNA follows: TGTGCCAGCAGCCGCGAGGGGGACAGGCCCCTAGGCTACACCTTC. This rearrangement joins TRBV2 to TRBJ1-2; 8 bases are a match to TRBD1. Germline loops: CDR1 SNHLY, CDR2 FYNNEI. Trimming took 6 bases from V and 8 from J; bases not matched to a gene: 14. The CDR3 runs to 15 residues.

This clone was detected only a few times. The chain is built from TRBV11-2 and TRBJ1-2; D not resolved. Trimming removed 5 bases from V and 6 bases from J, with 16 bases in between. The CDR3 consists of 14 residues. Germline values: CDR1 SGHAT, CDR2 FQNNGV. CDR3 residues: CASSPAGRRDGYTF. DNA of the CDR3: TGTGCCAGCAGCCCAGCCGGGAGACGGGATGGCTACACCTTC.

The rearrangement links TRBV5-1 to TRBJ1-1; D is uncertain. CDR1 is SGHRS, CDR2 YFSETQ, per germline. The V end was cut by 1 base, the J end by 1 base, with 11 bases between. This CDR3 comprises 15 residues. CDR3 nucleotide sequence: TGCGCCAGCAGCTTGCTTATGGGCTCGAACACTGAAGCTTTCTTT. This translates into CASSLLMGSNTEAFF. The full variable domain, its missing parts supplied by reference TRBV5-1 and TRBJ1-1, is KAGVTQTPRYLIKTRGQQVTLSCSPISGHRSVSWYQQTPGQGLQFLFEYFSETQRNKGNFPGRFSGRQFSNSRSEMNVSTLELGDSALYLCASSLLMGSNTEAFFGQGTRLTVV.

This chain joins TRBV7-9 and TRBJ2-2; D might be TRBD1 (6 bases). The V and J ends lost 1 base and 5 bases respectively, with 11 bases between them. Per the germline V gene, CDR1 is SEHNR and CDR2 is FQNEAQ (reference sequence). The CDR3 runs to 15 residues. CDR3 sequence (DNA): TGTGCCAGCAGCTTAGTACAGGGCCGGACCGGGGAGCTGTTTTTT. It specifies CASSLVQGRTGELFF.